The clone carrying this T cell receptor beta chain was observed once. The record originates from a study of cytomegalovirus exposure and HLA in healthy donors. This CDR3 is built from 15 residues. Sampled while nominally healthy, donors likely had unrecorded immune exposures. It was with 60 Vbeta and 13 Jbeta primers that the PCR ran. Using immunoSEQ multiplex PCR, the repertoire was profiled, and TCRdb retains in-frame clones only, with some absent. The sample lists approximately 110,000 clones; roughly 83% were seen once. The material sequenced was PBMCs. The chain has TRBV1 and TRBJ2-3; the D call TRBD2 from the table was never checked on the DNA. TRBV1 corresponds to a pseudogene. The receptor comes from a woman aged 18-29 years in good health and CMV-seropositive. The DNA of the CDR3 is TGCACCAGCAGCCGCCTCCGGGAGGGCCAGGTTACGCAGTATTTT. It codes for CTSSRLREGQVTQYF.